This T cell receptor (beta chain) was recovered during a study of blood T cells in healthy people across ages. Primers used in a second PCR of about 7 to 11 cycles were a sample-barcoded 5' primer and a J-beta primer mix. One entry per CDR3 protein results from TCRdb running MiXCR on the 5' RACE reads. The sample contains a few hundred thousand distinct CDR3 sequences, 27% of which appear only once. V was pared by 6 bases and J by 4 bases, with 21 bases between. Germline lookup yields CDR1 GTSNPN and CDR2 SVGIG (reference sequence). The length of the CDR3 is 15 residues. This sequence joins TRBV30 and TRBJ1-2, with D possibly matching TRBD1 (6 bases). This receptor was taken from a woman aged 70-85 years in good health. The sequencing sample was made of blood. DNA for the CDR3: TGTGCCTGCCCGACAACAGGGCCCACTCCCTATGGCTACACCTTC. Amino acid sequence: CACPTTGPTPYGYTF.